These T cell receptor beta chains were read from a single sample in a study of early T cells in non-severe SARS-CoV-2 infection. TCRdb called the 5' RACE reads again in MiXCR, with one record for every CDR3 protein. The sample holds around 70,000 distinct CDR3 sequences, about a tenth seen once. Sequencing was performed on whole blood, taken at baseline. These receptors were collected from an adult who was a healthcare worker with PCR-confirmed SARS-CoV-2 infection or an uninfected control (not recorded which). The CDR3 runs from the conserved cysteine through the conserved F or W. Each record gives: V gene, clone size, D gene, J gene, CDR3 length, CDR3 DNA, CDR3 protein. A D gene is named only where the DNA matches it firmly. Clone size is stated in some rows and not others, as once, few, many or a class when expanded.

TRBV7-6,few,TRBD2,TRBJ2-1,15,TGTGCCAGCAGCTACAAGCGGGAGGGCCGCGGTGAGCAGTTCTTC,CASSYKREGRGEQFF
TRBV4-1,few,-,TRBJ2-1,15,TGCGCCAGCAGCCATGGCAAGAGCTCCTACAATGAGCAGTTCTTC,CASSHGKSSYNEQFF
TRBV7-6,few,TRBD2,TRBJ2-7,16,TGTGCCAGCAGCCAGTTGGGGGGGTCTAGGGTCTACGAGCAGTACTTC,CASSQLGGSRVYEQYF
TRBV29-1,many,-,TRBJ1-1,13,TGCAGCGTTGAACGGGGCGGAGGCACTGAAGCTTTCTTT,CSVERGGGTEAFF
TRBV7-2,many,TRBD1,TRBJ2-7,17,TGTGCCAGCAGCTTTCAACCCCCGGGACAGGGTATCCACGAGCAGTACTTC,CASSFQPPGQGIHEQYF
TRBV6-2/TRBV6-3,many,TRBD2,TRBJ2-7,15,TGTGCCAGCAGTTACCGGCTCTGGGGGGGGTACGAGCAGTACTTC,CASSYRLWGGYEQYF
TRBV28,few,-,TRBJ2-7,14,TGTGCCAGCACCGCCCCCCGGCGGCCCTACGAGCAGTACTTC,CASTAPRRPYEQYF
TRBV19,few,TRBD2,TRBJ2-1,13,TGTGCCAGTAGATTCGCCTCGGGGGGTGAGCAGTTCTTC,CASRFASGGEQFF
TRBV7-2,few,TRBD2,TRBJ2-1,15,TGTGCCAGCAGCTTAGGTGGACTAGAATCGGATGAGCAGTTCTTC,CASSLGGLESDEQFF
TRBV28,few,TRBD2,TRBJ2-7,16,TGTGCCAGCAGTATCGGGACTAGCCAATACTCCTACGAGCAGTACTTC,CASSIGTSQYSYEQYF
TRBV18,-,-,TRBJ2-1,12,TGTGCCAGCTCACCAAGGGAGGAAGAGCAGTTCTTC,CASSPREEEQFF
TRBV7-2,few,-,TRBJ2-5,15,TGTGCCAGCAGCTTAGGACGGACACCGCAAGAGACCCAGTACTTC,CASSLGRTPQETQYF
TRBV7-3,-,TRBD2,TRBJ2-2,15,TGTGCCAGCGGTCCCGGGACTAGCGCAACCGGGGAGCTGTTTTTT,CASGPGTSATGELFF
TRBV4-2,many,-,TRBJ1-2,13,TGTGCCAGCAGCCAGGGGCCAGGATATGGCTACACCTTC,CASSQGPGYGYTF
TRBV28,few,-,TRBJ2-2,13,TGTGCCACCCGGAGGGGGGGTGGCGGGGAGCTGTTTTTT,CATRRGGGGELFF
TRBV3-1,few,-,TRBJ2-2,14,TGTGCCAGCAGCCAAGCGGGAAACACCGGGGAGCTGTTTTTT,CASSQAGNTGELFF
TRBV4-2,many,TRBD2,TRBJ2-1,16,TGTGCCAGCAGCCAAGTCAGTAGCGGGGGCCCTAGGGAGCAGTTCTTC,CASSQVSSGGPREQFF
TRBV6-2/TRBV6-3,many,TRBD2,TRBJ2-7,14,TGTGCCACCACCAAGGCTAGCGGGACATACGAGCAGTACTTC,CATTKASGTYEQYF
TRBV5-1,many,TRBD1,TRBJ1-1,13,TGCGCCAGCAGCTTCAACAGGGGAACTGAAGCTTTCTTT,CASSFNRGTEAFF
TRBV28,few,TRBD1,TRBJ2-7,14,TGTGCCAGCAGTTATCCGGGACAGGACTACGAGCAGTACTTC,CASSYPGQDYEQYF
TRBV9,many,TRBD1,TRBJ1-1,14,TGTGCCAGCAGCGGAGCGGACAGGATTGGGGGAGCTTTCTTT,CASSGADRIGGAFF
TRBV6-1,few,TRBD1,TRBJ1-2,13,TGTGCCAGCAGTGAAGAACAGGGGCTTGGCTACACCTTC,CASSEEQGLGYTF
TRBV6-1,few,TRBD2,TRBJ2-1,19,TGTGCCAGCAGTGGTACCGGGACTAGCGGGAGACTCTCCTACAATGAGCAGTTCTTC,CASSGTGTSGRLSYNEQFF